A single sample gave rise to the 8 T cell receptor beta chains below, sequenced in a study of blood T cell repertoires in COVID-19. TCRdb's copy holds only in-frame clones and misses some; the assay was immunoSEQ multiplex PCR. The sample comprises about 280,000 clones, almost 85% of which are singletons, and less than 6.5% rests with the top ten. The sequenced sample consisted of peripheral blood. The receptors were gathered from a man in his fifties or sixties with active or convalescent COVID-19.

The CDR3 DNA is TGTGCCAGCAGCTTGGAGATTGTACCAGAGACCCAGTACTTC. Its protein is CASSLEIVPETQYF. V is TRBV7-2 and J is TRBJ2-5; D ambiguous. CDR1 is SGHTA, CDR2 FQGNSA, per germline. This CDR3 contains 14 residues. The V gene lost 3 bases and the J gene lost 4 bases, with 12 bases spanning the gap.

The rearrangement joins TRBV4-2 to TRBJ2-7; TRBD2 matches 7 bases. Germline lookup yields CDR1 LGHNA and CDR2 YNFKEQ. With V trimmed by 2 bases and J by 0 bases, 10 bases remained unmatched. CDR3 length equals 17 residues. The CDR3 reads CASSQLASRGSSYEQYF. The CDR3 bases are TGTGCCAGCAGCCAATTGGCGAGCCGCGGGAGCTCCTACGAGCAGTACTTC.

This chain uses TRBV11-2 with TRBJ1-2; TRBD1 agrees at 8 bases. CDR1 and CDR2 (germline): SGHAT, FQNNGV. The CDR3 contains 14 residues. The junction had 2 bases not matched to a gene; V was cut back by 3 bases and J by 2 bases. CDR3 residues: CASSFRQGNYGYTF. In DNA form, the CDR3 reads TGTGCCAGCAGCTTCCGACAGGGGAACTATGGCTACACCTTC.

V usage is TRBV10-3 and J usage is TRBJ2-3; 11 bases fit TRBD2. Germline-derived CDR1 and CDR2 are ENHRY and SYGVKD. This CDR3 has 15 residues. V was pared by 2 bases and J by 4 bases, with 2 bases of the junction left unmatched. CDR3 sequence: CAISETSGSADTQYF. The DNA for the CDR3 is TGTGCCATCAGTGAGACTAGCGGGAGCGCAGATACGCAGTATTTT.

The chain carries TRBV4-1 and TRBJ2-1, with 12 bases that match TRBD2. In germline, CDR1 is MGHRA, CDR2 YSYEKL. The CDR3 extends over 15 amino acids. V shed 3 bases and J 9 bases; nucleotides not matched to a gene: 6. The DNA for the CDR3 is TGCGCCAGCAGCCAGCCTAGCGGGAGGGCCGGTGAGCAGTTCTTC. The encoded protein is CASSQPSGRAGEQFF.

V and J are TRBV20-1 and TRBJ1-5; 12 nucleotides agree with TRBD1. V shed 3 bases and J 7 bases; nucleotides not matched to a gene: 4. In germline, CDR1 is DFQATT, CDR2 SNEGSKA (reference sequence). The CDR3 has 14 amino acids. The CDR3: CSASLGTGGQPQHF. Written as DNA, the CDR3 is TGCAGTGCTAGTTTGGGGACAGGGGGCCAGCCCCAGCATTTT.

A note on this clone: Other DNA sequences in this specimen translate into the identical CDR3. The chain employs TRBV9 and TRBJ2-5; 9 bases align to TRBD2. J gave up 3 bases and V 0 bases, and 0 bases lay outside the gene matches. The V gene's germline CDR1 is SGDLS and CDR2 YYNGEE. This CDR3 spans 14 amino acids. The CDR3 is CASSVGLAEETQYF. CDR3 coding DNA: TGTGCCAGCAGCGTAGGACTAGCGGAAGAGACCCAGTACTTC. Full variable domain (outside the CDR3, taken from reference TRBV9 and TRBJ2-5): DSGVTQTPKHLITATGQRVTLRCSPRSGDLSVYWYQQSLDQGLQFLIQYYNGEERAKGNILERFSAQQFPDLHSELNLSSLELGDSALYFCASSVGLAEETQYFGPGTRLLVL.

This clone was counted a single time. The gene calls are TRBV4-2 and TRBJ2-6, with 9 bases matching TRBD1. Germline V gene data show CDR1 as LGHNA and CDR2 as YNFKEQ. This CDR3 region has 18 residues. J gave up 4 bases and V 2 bases, and 9 bases lay outside the gene matches. CDR3 residues: CASSQLGQGTTGANVLTF. The CDR3 nucleotides are TGTGCCAGCAGCCAACTGGGACAGGGAACCACGGGGGCCAACGTCCTGACTTTC.